The clone carrying this T cell receptor beta chain was counted a few times. This record belongs to a study of blood T cell repertoires in COVID-19. Per the germline V gene, CDR1 is SGHRS and CDR2 is YFSETQ. The CDR3 is 15 residues long. V lost 1 base and J lost 4, with 15 bases in between. Using immunoSEQ multiplex PCR, the repertoire was profiled, and TCRdb retains in-frame clones only, with some absent. Of 90,000 to 120,000 clones in the sample, 89% are singletons; the top ten hold 4.9%. The chain has TRBV5-1 and TRBJ2-7; D is perhaps TRBD2 (6 bases). The source is a man aged 40-49 years with active or convalescent COVID-19. Sequencing was carried out using peripheral blood. The CDR3 region is CASSLSRLGAYEQYF. CDR3 nucleotide sequence: TGCGCCAGCAGCTTGTCCCGACTAGGGGCTTACGAGCAGTACTTC. Based on the CDR3 plus reference TRBV5-1 and TRBJ2-7, the full variable domain is KAGVTQTPRYLIKTRGQQVTLSCSPISGHRSVSWYQQTPGQGLQFLFEYFSETQRNKGNFPGRFSGRQFSNSRSEMNVSTLELGDSALYLCASSLSRLGAYEQYFGPGTRLTVT.